Following are 23 T cell receptor beta chains from one sample sequenced in a study of blood T cell repertoires in COVID-19. TCRdb's copy holds only in-frame clones and misses some; the assay was immunoSEQ multiplex PCR. The table has about 100,000 clones, approximately 93% seen once. The sample was peripheral blood. All receptors derive from a man aged 50 to 60 with active COVID-19.

The gene calls are TRBV5-6 and TRBJ1-2; D may be TRBD1 (6 bases). The CDR3 consists of 15 residues. Trimming removed 1 base at V and 2 bases at J, with 12 bases between. Germline CDR1 and CDR2: SGHDT and YYEEEE. The CDR3 sequence: CASSLPRQANYGYTF. The CDR3 coding sequence is TGTGCCAGCAGCTTGCCGCGACAGGCGAACTATGGCTACACCTTC.

V and J are TRBV13 and TRBJ2-6, with D unresolved. CDR3 length: 15 amino acids. The germline gives CDR1 PRHDT, CDR2 FYEKMQ (reference sequence). The V end was cut by 2 bases, the J end by 2 bases, with 7 bases between. The CDR3 loop reads CASSLWAPGANVLTF. The CDR3 nucleotides read TGTGCCAGCAGCTTATGGGCACCTGGGGCCAACGTCCTGACTTTC. Full variable domain (outside the CDR3, taken from reference TRBV13 and TRBJ2-6): AAGVIQSPRHLIKEKRETATLKCYPIPRHDTVYWYQQGPGQDPQFLISFYEKMQSDKGSIPDRFSAQQFSDYHSELNMSSLELGDSALYFCASSLWAPGANVLTFGAGSRLTVL.

The chain combines TRBV12-3 or TRBV12-4 with TRBJ1-1; 7 bases fit TRBD1. This CDR3 region has 11 residues. V shed 7 bases and J 8 bases; nucleotides not matched to a gene: 4. The CDR3 DNA is TGTGCCAGCATTCGGGACAGAGAAGCTTTCTTT. This encodes CASIRDREAFF.

The rearrangement uses TRBV3-1 (or the pseudogene TRBV3-2) and TRBJ2-5, with D maybe TRBD2 (5 bases). Germline V gives CDR1 LGHDT, CDR2 YNNKEL (reference sequence). CDR3 size: 15 residues. V was cut by 2 bases and J by 1 base, with 11 bases left in between. The CDR3 DNA follows: TGTGCCAGCAGCCAATCACTTACTAGCCAAGAGACCCAGTACTTC. Residues: CASSQSLTSQETQYF.

CDR3 DNA sequence: TGTGCCAGCAGTTTGGCGGGAGGGAATGAGCAGTTCTTC. Translated: CASSLAGGNEQFF. This sequence joins TRBV12-3 or TRBV12-4 and TRBJ2-1; 9 nucleotides agree with TRBD2. This CDR3 has 13 amino acids. The ends lost 3 bases at V and 7 bases at J; junction bases unmatched: 1.

The V and J genes are TRBV7-8 and TRBJ1-5, with D unclear. The V gene lost 1 base and the J gene lost 2 bases, with 9 bases spanning the gap. The length of the CDR3 is 15 residues. Per the germline V gene, CDR1 is SGHVS and CDR2 is FQNEAQ. The CDR3 reads CASSLVHAGNQPQHF. DNA of the CDR3: TGTGCCAGCAGCTTAGTGCACGCGGGCAATCAGCCCCAGCATTTT.

This chain connects TRBV5-6 to TRBJ1-2; unclear D gene. The CDR3 is 11 residues long. Germline V CDR1 and CDR2: SGHDT, YYEEEE. The V end was cut by 8 bases, the J end by 7 bases, with 12 bases between. CDR3 coding DNA: TGTGCCAGTCGGGGATCAACTGGCTACACCTTC. This sequence encodes CASRGSTGYTF.

The chain joins TRBV5-4 to TRBJ2-7; 7 positions match TRBD2. The V segment lost 3 bases and the J segment 5 bases; nucleotides outside the gene matches: 14. This CDR3 region has 16 residues. Germline V CDR1 and CDR2: SGHNT, YYREEE (reference sequence). This CDR3 reads CASSSRLGGRTDEQYF. CDR3 nucleotides: TGTGCCAGCAGCTCCCGACTGGGCGGGAGAACCGACGAGCAGTACTTC.

V is TRBV3-1 (or the pseudogene TRBV3-2) and J is TRBJ2-5; TRBD2 is a possible D gene (6 bases). This CDR3 is built from 14 residues. The V gene lost 3 bases and the J gene lost 7 bases, with 15 bases spanning the gap. Germline CDR1 reads LGHDT; CDR2 reads YNNKEL (reference sequence). CDR3 DNA sequence: TGTGCCAGCAGCCAGGGACGGGGGACGGGGACCCAGTACTTC. Protein product: CASSQGRGTGTQYF.

The V call is TRBV5-1, the J call TRBJ2-5; no firm D call. This CDR3 region has 13 residues. Germline V CDR1 and CDR2: SGHRS, YFSETQ. V lost 1 base to trimming and J lost 2 bases, with 6 bases between them. The CDR3 DNA reads as TGCGCCAGCAGCTTGTGGCGGCAAGAGACCCAGTACTTC. Its protein is CASSLWRQETQYF. Complete variable domain (other parts from reference TRBV5-1 and TRBJ2-5): KAGVTQTPRYLIKTRGQQVTLSCSPISGHRSVSWYQQTPGQGLQFLFEYFSETQRNKGNFPGRFSGRQFSNSRSEMNVSTLELGDSALYLCASSLWRQETQYFGPGTRLLVL.

The V gene is TRBV29-1, the J gene TRBJ2-7, with a weak D call TRBD2 (5 bases). Trimming took 2 bases from V and 7 from J, leaving 15 bases between them. The CDR3 covers 13 residues. Germline V lookup: CDR1 SQVTM, CDR2 ANQGSEA. In nucleotides, the CDR3 is TGCAGCGTTGAAATCTACAGTTCGGGAGAGCAGTACTTC. It is translated as CSVEIYSSGEQYF.

The V and J genes are TRBV19 and TRBJ2-5; D is undetermined. V was shortened by 11 bases and J by 2 bases, with 18 bases between the two germline ends. The length of the CDR3 is 14 residues. CDR1 and CDR2 (germline): LNHDA, SQIVND (reference sequence). Here the CDR3 reads CARKHRNDQETQYF. DNA of the CDR3: TGTGCCCGCAAGCATAGAAATGATCAAGAGACCCAGTACTTC. Full variable domain (remainder filled in from reference TRBV19 and TRBJ2-5): DGGITQSPKYLFRKEGQNVTLSCEQNLNHDAMYWYRQDPGQGLRLIYYSQIVNDFQKGDIAEGYSVSREKKESFPLTVTSAQKNPTAFYLCARKHRNDQETQYFGPGTRLLVL.

The V and J genes are TRBV6-4 and TRBJ2-2; 13 bases fit TRBD2. The V and J ends lost 9 bases and 5 bases, in that order; junction bases with no gene match: 3. CDR1 is MRHNA, CDR2 SNTAGT, per germline. This CDR3 contains 14 residues. CDR3 protein: CASRLAGGTGELFF. In nucleotides, the CDR3 is TGTGCCAGTCGACTAGCGGGGGGAACCGGGGAGCTGTTTTTT.

This chain connects TRBV13 to TRBJ2-1; D gene uncertain. Trimming took off 1 base at V and 7 bases at J, with 8 bases between the two ends. The CDR3 has 13 residues. The V gene's germline CDR1 is PRHDT and CDR2 FYEKMQ (reference sequence). The CDR3: CASSLVQVNEQFF. The CDR3 nucleotides read TGTGCCAGCAGCTTAGTCCAGGTGAATGAGCAGTTCTTC.

In this sample, this clone turned up once. The V gene is TRBV30, the J gene TRBJ2-1; D may be TRBD2 (7 bases). Deletions cut 3 bases from V and 7 bases from J, with 25 bases between. Looked up from germline, CDR1 is GTSNPN and CDR2 is SVGIG (reference sequence). The CDR3 sequence is 17 residues long. CDR3 bases: TGTGCCTGGAGCTCCTTGGACAGCGGGGACTTTAGGAATGAGCAGTTCTTC. Its translation is CAWSSLDSGDFRNEQFF.

The sample holds one count of this clone. This chain uses TRBV7-8 with TRBJ1-1, with TRBD1 matching over 7 bases. Trimming at V came to 1 base and at J to 4 bases, leaving 3 bases not matched to a gene. This CDR3 region has 14 residues. Germline V lookup: CDR1 SGHVS, CDR2 FQNEAQ. CDR3 residues: CASSLDQGVTEAFF. DNA of the CDR3: TGTGCCAGCAGCTTAGACCAGGGGGTCACTGAAGCTTTCTTT. Complete variable domain (other parts from reference TRBV7-8 and TRBJ1-1): GAGVSQSPRYKVAKRGQDVALRCDPISGHVSLFWYQQALGQGPEFLTYFQNEAQLDKSGLPSDRFFAERPEGSVSTLKIQRTQQEDSAVYLCASSLDQGVTEAFFGQGTRLTVV.

This chain uses TRBV9 with TRBJ2-3; 11 nucleotides align to TRBD2. Germline V CDR1 and CDR2: SGDLS, YYNGEE. Trimming at V came to 0 bases and at J to 4 bases, leaving 7 bases not matched to a gene. This CDR3 region has 17 residues. The CDR3 loop is CASSVGLAGGIADTQYF. In nucleotides, the CDR3 is TGTGCCAGCAGCGTAGGATTAGCGGGAGGGATAGCAGATACGCAGTATTTT.

This clone was found once. The chain links TRBV3-1 (or the pseudogene TRBV3-2) to TRBJ2-1, with TRBD2 matching over 9 bases. Germline CDR1 reads LGHDT; CDR2 reads YNNKEL (reference sequence). The CDR3 totals 13 residues. V was clipped by 3 bases and J by 9 bases; unmatched bases: 3. In DNA form, the CDR3 reads TGTGCCAGCAGCCATCGAGCGGGAGGTGAGCAGTTCTTC. It specifies CASSHRAGGEQFF.

J is TRBJ1-6 and V is TRBV6-5; D possibly corresponds to TRBD1 (5 bases). The CDR3 has 15 amino acids. V was pared by 6 bases and J by 7 bases, with 16 bases between. Germline lookup yields CDR1 MNHEY and CDR2 SVGAGI. This chain's CDR3 is CASRFGRGGNSPLHF. The CDR3 region has the DNA TGTGCCAGCAGATTCGGCCGGGGGGGGAATTCACCCCTCCACTTT.

The chain is built from TRBV11-2 and TRBJ2-1; a weak D match, TRBD2 (5 bases). CDR1 and CDR2 (germline): SGHAT, FQNNGV. With 5 bases removed from V and 0 bases from J, the gap between germline ends came to 14 bases. This CDR3 is 16 amino acids long. This chain's CDR3 is CASSTRRSSSYNEQFF. CDR3 sequence (DNA): TGTGCCAGCAGCACCCGGAGGAGTAGCTCCTACAATGAGCAGTTCTTC.

The rearrangement uses TRBV5-6 and TRBJ1-1; D gene uncertain. V gave up 0 bases and J gave up 4 bases, with 13 bases separating them. There are 15 residues in the CDR3. CDR1 and CDR2 (germline): SGHDT, YYEEEE. CDR3 sequence (DNA): TGTGCCAGCAGCTTGGCCGGGAATAAGGGCACTGAAGCTTTCTTT. This encodes CASSLAGNKGTEAFF.

The rearrangement uses TRBV18 and TRBJ1-2, with D possibly matching TRBD1 (6 bases). Germline-derived CDR1 and CDR2 are KGHSH and LQKENI. The CDR3 totals 14 residues. The V end was cut by 3 bases, the J end by 7 bases, with 15 bases between. This chain's CDR3 is CASSPGIQGLGYTF. CDR3 nucleotides: TGTGCCAGCTCACCGGGTATACAGGGCCTTGGCTACACCTTC.

This chain uses TRBV7-2 with TRBJ2-3; D is undetermined. This CDR3 comprises 13 residues. Germline V gene lookup returns CDR1 SGHTA and CDR2 FQGNSA. V was trimmed by 2 bases and J by 0 bases, leaving 3 bases between them. The CDR3 region has the DNA TGTGCCAGCAGCTTATATAGCACAGATACGCAGTATTTT. As protein: CASSLYSTDTQYF.